A selection of T cell receptor beta chains follows, all from one sample in a study of OX40 agonist ivuxolimab in advanced cancers. The data were produced by immunoSEQ multiplex PCR, yet TCRdb's version contains in-frame clones alone and is incomplete. The sample lists some 74,000 clones, around 93% occurring once. The material sequenced was CD4+ or CD8+ T cells sorted from blood, taken in a trial of the OX40 agonist ivuxolimab. The receptors were sampled from an adult with an advanced solid tumor such as melanoma, head and neck, liver or kidney cancer. Both conserved end residues are part of each CDR3. Each record gives: clone size, D gene, J gene, V gene, CDR3 DNA, CDR3 protein. The D gene is left open where the match is weak. Part of the rows lack a size; the others show once, few, many or a class for expanded clones.

- - TRBJ1-1 TRBV7-6 TGTGCCAGCAACTCCGTGGGGTCAGCTGAAGCTTTCTTT CASNSVGSAEAFF
few - TRBJ1-1 TRBV18 TGTGCCAGCTCACCACCGGGGGCGACGCAAGCTTTCTTT CASSPPGATQAFF
- TRBD2 TRBJ2-3 TRBV19 TGTGCCAGTAGTACTCTAGCGGGGGGTGTCGCAGATACGCAGTATTTT CASSTLAGGVADTQYF
- - TRBJ2-3 TRBV7-3 TGTGCCAGCAGCTTCGGGGGATTAACAGATACGCAGTATTTT CASSFGGLTDTQYF
- - TRBJ1-4 TRBV7-9 TGTGCCAGCACCACAGAGGGTACGAGGAAACTGTTTTTT CASTTEGTRKLFF
- TRBD1 TRBJ2-7 TRBV5-8 TGTGCCAGCATCCTCACGGGACAGGGGGTTCACGAGCAGTACTTC CASILTGQGVHEQYF
- - TRBJ2-7 TRBV6-1 TGTGCCAGCAGTCTCCCCTTAGGGGTTCACGAGCAGTACTTC CASSLPLGVHEQYF
- TRBD2 TRBJ2-7 TRBV5-1 TGCGCCAGCAGCTCGGGACTACTTTACGAGCAGTACTTC CASSSGLLYEQYF
- TRBD1 TRBJ2-7 TRBV6-5 TGTGCCAGCAGGTTGGGACAGGGGGCCTACGAGCAGTACTTC CASRLGQGAYEQYF
- TRBD1 TRBJ1-1 TRBV7-8 TGTGCCAGCAGCCCGAGACAGGGAGTGAACACTGAAGCTTTCTTT CASSPRQGVNTEAFF
- - TRBJ1-1 TRBV5-1 TGCGCCAGCAGCTCCCTCGACAGTTACACTGAAGCTTTCTTT CASSSLDSYTEAFF
- TRBD1 TRBJ2-1 TRBV6-1 TGTGCCACACGAGGAACAGGGGCAGGGACCAATGAGCAGTTCTTC CATRGTGAGTNEQFF
- TRBD1 TRBJ2-7 TRBV6-6 TGTGCCAGCAGGGGGACAGGAGGGCGCGAGCAGTACTTC CASRGTGGREQYF
- TRBD1 TRBJ1-5 TRBV27 TGTGCCAGCAGTCGGACAGGTCGGGTCGGCAATCAGCCCCAGCATTTT CASSRTGRVGNQPQHF
- - TRBJ1-2 TRBV27 TGTGCCAGCCGGAGTCGCACTAACTATGGCTACACCTTC CASRSRTNYGYTF
- TRBD1 TRBJ1-1 TRBV5-4 TGTGCCAGCAGCCGACAGGGGGCCCCTGAAGCTTTCTTT CASSRQGAPEAFF
once - TRBJ2-3 TRBV7-9 TGTGCCAGCAGCTCGCAGGGAGTTCGTGGAGATACGCAGTATTTT CASSSQGVRGDTQYF
- TRBD1 TRBJ1-4 TRBV2 TGTGCCAGCAGCGCCCGACAGGGAACTAATGAAAAACTGTTTTTT CASSARQGTNEKLFF
once - TRBJ2-5 TRBV9 TGTGCCAGCAGCGTAGCGAGCAGGTCGAAAGAGACCCAGTACTTC CASSVASRSKETQYF
- TRBD1 TRBJ1-1 TRBV9 TGTGCCAGCAGCGTAGTTGGGACAGGGCCCACTGAAGCTTTCTTT CASSVVGTGPTEAFF
- - TRBJ1-4 TRBV10-3 TGTGCCATCAGGAGGGACGGGTTCGAAAAACTGTTTTTT CAIRRDGFEKLFF
- - TRBJ2-1 TRBV6-1 TGTGCCAGCAGTGAGAACCCTCATCTAGGCGGAACTTACAATGAGCAGTTCTTC CASSENPHLGGTYNEQFF
- TRBD2 TRBJ2-3 TRBV30 TGTGCCTGGAGTGTACGAGCGGGGTTTTCAGATACGCAGTATTTT CAWSVRAGFSDTQYF
- TRBD1 TRBJ2-5 TRBV5-4 TGTGCCAGCAGCCCTAACGGACAGGGGCCGGAGACCCAGTACTTC CASSPNGQGPETQYF
- TRBD1 TRBJ2-3 TRBV10-3 TGTGCCATCAGTGAGTCCAACAGGACAGGGGCGAGCACAGATACGCAGTATTTT CAISESNRTGASTDTQYF
- - TRBJ1-3 TRBV27 TGTGCCAGCAGTTTATCAGGGGCTGGAAACACCATATATTTT CASSLSGAGNTIYF
- TRBD1 TRBJ1-2 TRBV27 TGTGCCAGCAGGAGGACAGGGGGTGGTAATGGCTACACCTTC CASRRTGGGNGYTF
- - TRBJ2-7 TRBV18 TGTGCCAGCTCCCAGAATGGACAGTCCTACGAGCAGTACTTC CASSQNGQSYEQYF
- - TRBJ1-5 TRBV18 TGTGCCAGCTCACCAGCAGGAGAGTTACAGCCCCAGCATTTT CASSPAGELQPQHF
- - TRBJ1-3 TRBV19 TGTGCCAGTACGGGGGAGCAATCTGGAAACACCATATATTTT CASTGEQSGNTIYF
once - TRBJ1-6 TRBV5-6 TGTGCCAGCAGCTTAACGGGGGGAAATTCACCCCTCCACTTT CASSLTGGNSPLHF